This TCR beta chain was captured in a study of metastatic and nonmetastatic thyroid tumors. Across the study: Where malignant and benign thyroid patients were concerned, repertoires were compared across blood and tumor or nodule tissue. Regarding the study as a whole: It was reportedly found that TCR beta diversity was significantly higher in malignant thyroid tumors than in benign nodules, a difference seen in both blood and tumor samples.

The CDR3 contains 16 residues. J lost 1 base, V lost 7 bases, and 8 bases had no gene match. In the original processing: Researchers built a distant-metastasis classifier for papillary thyroid cancer that drew on CDR3 differences across clinicopathological groups. TCRdb re-analyzed the PCR reads through MiXCR. The V and J calls were not made by the authors but by TCRdb's processing. Found here are tens of thousands of clones, approximately 15% of them singletons; the top ten hold more than 8%. Turning to this clone: Its antigen remains unknown.

Each patient went into thyroid surgery without having received any treatment. The receptor was isolated from a female donor with papillary thyroid cancer or a benign thyroid nodule (not recorded which). Some clones in this sample may be carry-over from other donors' samples. The rearrangement joins TRBV12-3 or TRBV12-4 to TRBJ2-2; 8 positions match TRBD2. The sample taken for sequencing was blood. CDR3 loop: CASNPLAGRNTGELFF. CDR3 bases: TGTGCCAGCAACCCCCTAGCGGGTAGGAACACCGGGGAGCTGTTTTTT.